Listed here are 14 T cell receptor beta chains from one sample, sequenced in a study of neurological immune-mediated disorders. As for time point: longitudinal time-point 2. TCRdb recomputed calls from the 5' RACE reads with MiXCR, one row per CDR3 protein. Of 84,000 or so distinct CDR3 sequences in the sample, roughly 13% were seen once. Sequencing used PBMCs. These receptors were taken from a female donor with HTLV-1-associated myelopathy (HAM/TSP).

This clonotype occurred many times. The rearrangement joins TRBV4-1 to TRBJ2-5; TRBD2 matches at 11 bases. The germline CDR1 and CDR2 sequences are MGHRA and YSYEKL. The CDR3 is 14 residues long. V trimming: 4 bases; J trimming: 4 bases; junction bases outside the gene matches: 2. The CDR3 loop reads CASSLLAGGETQYF. CDR3 bases: TGCGCCAGCAGCCTCCTAGCGGGGGGAGAGACCCAGTACTTC.

In this sample, this clonotype turned up many times. The chain joins TRBV5-4 to TRBJ2-7, with TRBD2 matching over 10 bases. Germline V lookup: CDR1 SGHNT, CDR2 YYREEE (reference sequence). The CDR3 length is 15 residues. V was clipped by 0 bases and J by 6 bases; unmatched bases: 6. CDR3 loop: CASSLEPAGGGEQYF. CDR3 DNA: TGTGCCAGCAGCTTGGAACCAGCGGGGGGGGGCGAGCAGTACTTC.

This clonotype occurred many times. The chain uses TRBV20-1 and TRBJ1-2, with 9 bases that match TRBD1. The CDR3 contains 14 residues. Trimming at V came to 0 bases and at J to 5 bases, leaving 4 bases not matched to a gene. CDR1 and CDR2 (germline): DFQATT, SNEGSKA (reference sequence). The CDR3 DNA follows: TGCAGTGCTAGAGATTCCGGGACAGGGTATGGCTACACCTTC. This encodes CSARDSGTGYGYTF.

This clonotype was recorded at least ten times. The rearrangement uses TRBV20-1 and TRBJ2-7, with 8 bases that match TRBD2. V was clipped by 2 bases and J by 4 bases; unmatched bases: 4. The CDR3 is 13 amino acids. Germline CDR1 is DFQATT and CDR2 is SNEGSKA (reference sequence). Here the CDR3 reads CSARLSGGYEQYF. The CDR3 DNA reads TGCAGTGCTAGATTATCGGGGGGGTACGAGCAGTACTTC.

This clonotype was seen many times. The chain recombines TRBV10-2 with TRBJ2-1; no definite D call. The CDR3 extends over 12 amino acids. V lost 2 bases, J lost 8 bases, and 7 bases lay in between. Germline CDR1 reads WSHSY; CDR2 reads SAAADI. CDR3 protein: CASSEGGYEQFF. The CDR3 coding sequence is TGCGCCAGCAGTGAGGGTGGGTATGAGCAGTTCTTC.

This clonotype has at least ten counts. This chain connects TRBV4-1 to TRBJ2-5; D may be TRBD1 (7 bases). Germline V gene data show CDR1 as MGHRA and CDR2 as YSYEKL. V was clipped by 6 bases and J by 2 bases, with 16 bases between them. The CDR3 loop spans 15 amino acids. The CDR3 sequence: CASRHQGGGQETQYF. Here the CDR3 DNA reads TGCGCCAGCAGACACCAGGGGGGCGGGCAAGAGACCCAGTACTTC.

This clonotype was found many times. This chain connects TRBV4-1 to TRBJ2-4, with D perhaps TRBD2 (5 bases). Trimming removed 4 bases from V and 2 bases from J, with 12 bases in between. Germline V lookup: CDR1 MGHRA, CDR2 YSYEKL. The CDR3 has 15 residues. This CDR3 reads CASSPAGGPKNIQYF. CDR3 coding DNA: TGCGCCAGCAGCCCCGCCGGAGGTCCCAAAAACATTCAGTACTTC.

This clonotype was seen a few times. This rearrangement joins TRBV6-1 to TRBJ2-1; 10 bases align to TRBD1. The CDR3 has 17 residues. J gave up 6 bases and V 2 bases, and 10 bases lay outside the gene matches. Germline values: CDR1 MNHNS, CDR2 SASEGT. The CDR3 bases are TGTGCCAGCAGTGAAAGGGGGTCCCGGGACAGGGGCAATGAGCAGTTCTTC. Amino acids: CASSERGSRDRGNEQFF.

This clonotype was seen repeatedly, ten times or more. The chain combines TRBV28 with TRBJ1-5, with D hard to call. Between the trimmed V and J ends, which lost 10 bases and 2 bases, there was a span of 15 bases. CDR3 size: 14 residues. Germline loops: CDR1 MDHEN, CDR2 SYDVKM. CDR3 nucleotide sequence: TGTGCCATCAACGGCGGACGTGGCAATCAGCCCCAGCATTTT. This sequence encodes CAINGGRGNQPQHF.

This clonotype was seen ten or more times. This rearrangement joins TRBV5-1 to TRBJ2-3, with a weak D call TRBD2 (5 bases). This CDR3 region has 14 residues. Germline V CDR1 and CDR2: SGHRS, YFSETQ. V lost 5 bases and J lost 2, with 12 bases in between. The CDR3 region has the DNA TGCGCCAGCAGTCGGGATTCATCCACAGATACGCAGTATTTT. Amino acid sequence: CASSRDSSTDTQYF.

This clonotype was observed at least ten times. This sequence joins TRBV10-1 and TRBJ2-6, with 7 bases aligning to TRBD1. This CDR3 has 16 amino acids. Germline trimming cut 5 bases from V and 4 bases from J; bases unmatched to any gene: 8. CDR1 and CDR2 (germline): WNHNN, SYGVQD (reference sequence). CDR3 amino acids: CASSPGTAPGANVLTF. The CDR3 bases are TGCGCCAGCAGTCCCGGGACAGCTCCAGGGGCCAACGTCCTGACTTTC.

This clonotype was found many times. The gene calls are TRBV7-2 and TRBJ2-2; D not certain. Trimming left V 4 bases short and J 0 bases short, with 6 bases between. CDR3 size: 14 residues. Germline V CDR1 and CDR2: SGHTA, FQGNSA. The CDR3 protein is CASSSPPNTGELFF. In DNA form, the CDR3 reads TGTGCCAGCAGCTCTCCCCCGAACACCGGGGAGCTGTTTTTT.

This clonotype was seen repeatedly, ten times or more. The rearrangement links TRBV4-1 to TRBJ2-7; no reliable D call. The CDR3 extends over 15 amino acids. Trimming removed 0 bases at V and 3 bases at J, with 12 bases between. From germline, CDR1 is MGHRA and CDR2 YSYEKL. The CDR3, as DNA: TGCGCCAGCAGCCAAGAGCAAAATACGGGCTACGAGCAGTACTTC. Translating it yields CASSQEQNTGYEQYF.

The CDR3 DNA reads TGTGCCAGCAGCTTGGCTAGCGGGGGGGCTCCGACGCAAGAGACCCAGTACTTC. Its protein product is CASSLASGGAPTQETQYF. The chain is built from TRBV7-2 and TRBJ2-5; 12 bases fit TRBD2. The junction had 10 bases not matched to a gene; V was cut back by 3 bases and J by 2 bases. Germline assignment: CDR1 SGHTA and CDR2 FQGNSA. The CDR3 consists of 18 residues.